These 14 T cell receptor beta chains came from one sample sequenced in a study of a mutant IDH1 vaccine in newly diagnosed glioma. Repertoires were generated with immunoSEQ multiplex PCR, while TCRdb's copy carries only in-frame clones and drops some. Among roughly 130,000 clones listed, roughly 75% were seen once. Stated time point: week 11, during vaccination. Vaccinated patients received 300 ug of mutant IDH1 20-mer peptide per dose, with topical imiquimod. Antigen specificity for these receptors is unknown. The sequences come from PBMCs, collected from a glioma patient whose treatment included an IDH1 peptide vaccine. These receptors all stem from a man aged 35 to 55 with glioma.

The chain has TRBV9 and TRBJ2-5; D tentatively reads TRBD1 or TRBD2 (6 bases each). There are 15 residues in the CDR3. V was trimmed by 4 bases and J by 4 bases, leaving 17 bases between them. The germline gives CDR1 SGDLS, CDR2 YYNGEE. The CDR3 region is CASSSIGGIGETQYF. Written as DNA, the CDR3 is TGTGCCAGCAGCTCTATAGGGGGGATAGGAGAGACCCAGTACTTC. Looking up the rest from reference TRBV9 and TRBJ2-5 gives the full variable domain: DSGVTQTPKHLITATGQRVTLRCSPRSGDLSVYWYQQSLDQGLQFLIQYYNGEERAKGNILERFSAQQFPDLHSELNLSSLELGDSALYFCASSSIGGIGETQYFGPGTRLLVL.

The J gene is TRBJ2-5, the V gene TRBV30, with 14 bases identical to TRBD2. The CDR3 length is 14 residues. V was clipped by 5 bases and J by 4 bases; unmatched bases: 3. Per the germline V gene, CDR1 is GTSNPN and CDR2 is SVGIG (reference sequence). DNA for the CDR3: TGTGCCTGGCTAGGGACTAGCGGGAGAGAGACCCAGTACTTC. Protein product: CAWLGTSGRETQYF.

The chain has TRBV10-3 and TRBJ2-3; the match to TRBD2 covers 9 bases. V dropped 10 bases and J dropped 1; count of bases not matched to a gene: 12. This CDR3 contains 16 residues. Germline CDR1 reads ENHRY; CDR2 reads SYGVKD. The CDR3 loop is CATGELAGDGTDTQYF. CDR3 DNA: TGTGCCACGGGGGAGTTAGCGGGAGACGGCACAGATACGCAGTATTTT.

The sample holds one count of this clone. The J gene is TRBJ1-5, the V gene TRBV7-9; D call uncertain. Germline CDR1 and CDR2: SEHNR and FQNEAQ (reference sequence). CDR3 length: 13 residues. V was trimmed by 7 bases and J by 5 bases, leaving 12 bases between them. CDR3 in DNA: TGTGCCAGCACCCCGGGAGGGTATCAGCCCCAGCATTTT. As protein: CASTPGGYQPQHF.

The chain couples TRBV7-2 to TRBJ2-7; perhaps TRBD1 as D (6 bases). CDR3 length: 15 residues. Trimming removed 2 bases at V and 4 bases at J, with 15 bases between. Looked up from germline, CDR1 is SGHTA and CDR2 is FQGNSA. CDR3 sequence (DNA): TGTGCCAGCAGCTTATCGGCCCAGGGGTGGTACGAGCAGTACTTC. This encodes CASSLSAQGWYEQYF.

The rearrangement joins TRBV18 to TRBJ1-2; tentative D call: TRBD1 (5 bases). Germline V lookup: CDR1 KGHSH, CDR2 LQKENI. The CDR3 loop spans 12 amino acids. V was trimmed by 6 bases and J by 8 bases, leaving 13 bases between them. CDR3 bases: TGTGCCAGCTCCCGAGTGCCAGGGGGCTACACCTTC. As protein: CASSRVPGGYTF.

The chain has TRBV7-8 and TRBJ2-1; 8 bases agree with TRBD1. V dropped 0 bases and J dropped 5; count of bases not matched to a gene: 12. Germline V gene lookup returns CDR1 SGHVS and CDR2 FQNEAQ. This CDR3 is built from 18 residues. The CDR3 reads CASSLARTGSLGDNEQFF. The CDR3 DNA reads TGTGCCAGCAGCTTAGCCCGGACAGGGTCCCTGGGAGACAATGAGCAGTTCTTC.

The J gene is TRBJ2-5, the V gene TRBV29-1; 9 positions match TRBD1. The CDR3 sequence is 13 residues long. Germline-derived CDR1 and CDR2 are SQVTM and ANQGSEA. The V and J ends lost 6 bases and 5 bases, in that order; junction bases with no gene match: 7. In nucleotides, the CDR3 is TGCAGCGTCGGACAGGGGATTGGGGAGACCCAGTACTTC. Translation gives CSVGQGIGETQYF.

J is TRBJ2-3 and V is TRBV4-3, with TRBD2 matching over 8 bases. Per germline, CDR1 LGHNA and CDR2 YSLEER. With V trimmed by 0 bases and J by 6 bases, 8 bases remained unmatched. The CDR3 is 16 amino acids. CDR3 loop: CASSQDPAGGGDTQYF. The CDR3 nucleotides are TGCGCCAGCAGCCAAGATCCAGCTGGCGGGGGGGATACGCAGTATTTT.

The V call is TRBV4-1, the J call TRBJ1-1; the D gene is possibly TRBD1 (5 bases). V was trimmed by 0 bases and J by 0 bases, leaving 14 bases between them. The CDR3 totals 17 residues. Germline assignment: CDR1 MGHRA and CDR2 YSYEKL. The CDR3 is CASSQDSGARMNTEAFF. For the CDR3, the DNA is TGCGCCAGCAGCCAAGATTCCGGGGCCCGCATGAACACTGAAGCTTTCTTT.

The chain combines TRBV4-3 with TRBJ1-5; perhaps TRBD1 as D (6 bases). Trimming took off 1 base at V and 4 bases at J, with 11 bases between the two ends. Germline V gene lookup returns CDR1 LGHNA and CDR2 YSLEER. The CDR3 totals 15 residues. The CDR3 bases are TGCGCCAGCAGCCAAGTTCGGGACATAAATCAGCCCCAGCATTTT. It codes for CASSQVRDINQPQHF.

This clone showed up just once. The gene calls are TRBV19 and TRBJ2-3; D is unresolved. The CDR3 totals 13 residues. In germline, CDR1 is LNHDA, CDR2 SQIVND (reference sequence). V was trimmed by 10 bases and J by 5 bases, leaving 16 bases between them. The CDR3 loop is CAKRTNALDTQYF. For the CDR3, the DNA is TGTGCCAAAAGGACCAACGCCCTAGATACGCAGTATTTT. The full variable domain, completed using reference TRBV19 and TRBJ2-3, is DGGITQSPKYLFRKEGQNVTLSCEQNLNHDAMYWYRQDPGQGLRLIYYSQIVNDFQKGDIAEGYSVSREKKESFPLTVTSAQKNPTAFYLCAKRTNALDTQYFGPGTRLTVL.

The CDR3 sequence: CASSLKYSNQPQHF. The CDR3 DNA reads TGTGCCAGCAGCTTGAAGTATAGCAATCAGCCCCAGCATTTT. V usage is TRBV7-2 and J usage is TRBJ1-5; D remains ambiguous. Germline V gives CDR1 SGHTA, CDR2 FQGNSA. The ends were cut back, 3 bases at V and 0 bases at J, with 6 bases in the middle. This CDR3 comprises 14 residues.

The chain recombines TRBV6-6 with TRBJ1-4; D is unclear. This CDR3 spans 13 amino acids. Trimming left V 5 bases short and J 7 bases short, with 11 bases between. Germline lookup yields CDR1 MNHNY and CDR2 SVGAGI (reference sequence). DNA of the CDR3: TGTGCCAGCAGTAGAAATTCCCGTGAAAAACTGTTTTTT. Its translation: CASSRNSREKLFF.